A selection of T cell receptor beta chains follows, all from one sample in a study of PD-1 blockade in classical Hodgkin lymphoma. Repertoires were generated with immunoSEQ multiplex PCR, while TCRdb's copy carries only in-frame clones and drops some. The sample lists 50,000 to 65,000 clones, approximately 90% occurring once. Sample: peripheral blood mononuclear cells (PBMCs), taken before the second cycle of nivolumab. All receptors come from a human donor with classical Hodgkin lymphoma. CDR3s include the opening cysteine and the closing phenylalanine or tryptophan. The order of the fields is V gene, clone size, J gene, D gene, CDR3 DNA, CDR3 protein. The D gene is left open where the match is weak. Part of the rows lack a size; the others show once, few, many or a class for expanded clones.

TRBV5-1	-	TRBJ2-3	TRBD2	TGCGCCAGCAGCTTGACTAGCGGGGGGTCAGATACGCAGTATTTT	CASSLTSGGSDTQYF
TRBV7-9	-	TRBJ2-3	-	TGTGCCAGCAGCTCCAGCGATTTT	CASSSSDF
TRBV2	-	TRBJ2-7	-	TGTGCCAGCAGTGAAACATATAACTCCTACGAGCAGTACTTC	CASSETYNSYEQYF
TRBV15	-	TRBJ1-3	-	TGTGCCACCAGCAGAGGAGGGTCCTCTGGAAACACCATATATTTT	CATSRGGSSGNTIYF
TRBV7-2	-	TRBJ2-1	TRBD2	TGTGCCAGCACCTCCGGGGGGGCTGGTGAGCAGTTCTTC	CASTSGGAGEQFF
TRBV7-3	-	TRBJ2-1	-	TGTGCCAGCAGCTTAATAGGGGACTTCGAGTTCGATGAGCAGTTCTTC	CASSLIGDFEFDEQFF
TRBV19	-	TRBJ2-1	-	TGTGCCAGTAGTGCCCCCGGAGGGACCCCCCGCAATGAGCAGTTCTTC	CASSAPGGTPRNEQFF
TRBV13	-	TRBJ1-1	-	TGTGCCAGCAGCCCCCGTTCGGGGTCGAACACTGAAGCTTTCTTT	CASSPRSGSNTEAFF
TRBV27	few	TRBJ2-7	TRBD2	TGTGCCAGCATCCTAGGGACTAGCGGGAGGCGCTACGAGCAGTACTTC	CASILGTSGRRYEQYF
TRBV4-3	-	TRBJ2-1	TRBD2	TGCGCCAGCAGCCAAGGTACTAGCGCCTACAATGAGCAGTTCTTC	CASSQGTSAYNEQFF
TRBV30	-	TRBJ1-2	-	TGTGCCTGGATGGGGGTCTACGCCGCGGGCTACACCTTC	CAWMGVYAAGYTF
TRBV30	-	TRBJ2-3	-	TGTGCCTGGAGTGTGTCCGGAGATACGCAGTATTTT	CAWSVSGDTQYF
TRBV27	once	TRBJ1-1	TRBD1	TGTGCCAGCAGTCGAACCACAGGGGGCGTTTCGAACACTGAAGCTTTCTTT	CASSRTTGGVSNTEAFF
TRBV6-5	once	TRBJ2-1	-	TGTGCCAGCAGTGGAACAGGGGAGGGGTATAATGAGCAGTTCTTC	CASSGTGEGYNEQFF
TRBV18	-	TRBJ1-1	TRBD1	TGTGCCAGCTCAGCCGGGACAGGCGTGAACACTGAAGCTTTCTTT	CASSAGTGVNTEAFF
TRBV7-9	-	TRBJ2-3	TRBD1	TGTGCCAGCAGCTCGACATCACAGGGGGACATGGATACGCAGTATTTT	CASSSTSQGDMDTQYF
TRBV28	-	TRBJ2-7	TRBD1	TGTGCCAGCAGTTTCCTAGGGACAGGGGCCTACGAGCAGTACTTC	CASSFLGTGAYEQYF
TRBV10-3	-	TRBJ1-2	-	TGTGCCATCAGTGAGCCTAACGGGACGGGGTATGGCTACACCTTC	CAISEPNGTGYGYTF
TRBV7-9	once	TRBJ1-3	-	TGTGCCAGCAGCCGTATAGACTCTGGAAACACCATATATTTT	CASSRIDSGNTIYF
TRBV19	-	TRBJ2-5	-	TGTGCCAGTAGTTACGAACTAGCAGCGCCTCAAGAGACCCAGTACTTC	CASSYELAAPQETQYF
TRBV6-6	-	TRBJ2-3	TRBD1	TGTGCCAGCAGCGACAGGGGCGGCACAGATACGCAGTATTTT	CASSDRGGTDTQYF
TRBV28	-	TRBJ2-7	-	TGTGCCAGCAGTATACGGACAGAAACCTACGAGCAGTACTTC	CASSIRTETYEQYF
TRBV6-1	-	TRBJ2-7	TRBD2	TGTGCCAGCTCGCTAGCGGGAGGTTTTCCCTACGAGCAGTACTTC	CASSLAGGFPYEQYF
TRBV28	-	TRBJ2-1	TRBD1	TGTGCCAGCAGGACAGGGGGCCACTTCCATGAGCAGTTCTTC	CASRTGGHFHEQFF
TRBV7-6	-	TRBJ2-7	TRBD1	TGTGCCAGCAGCTTAGGGACAGGGACCAACTACGAGCAGTACTTC	CASSLGTGTNYEQYF
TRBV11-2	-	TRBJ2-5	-	TGTGCCAGCAGCTTCCGACTCGTGGGGGCCCAAGAGACCCAGTACTTC	CASSFRLVGAQETQYF
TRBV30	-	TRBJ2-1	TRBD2	TGTGCCTGGCAATTATCTAGCGGGGGGAATGAGCAGTTCTTC	CAWQLSSGGNEQFF
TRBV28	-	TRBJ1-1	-	TGTGCCGCAAAGGCGGGACGATTGAACACTGAAGCTTTCTTT	CAAKAGRLNTEAFF
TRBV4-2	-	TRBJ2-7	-	TGTGCCAGCAGCCAAGACAGGAGAGGAGACGAGCAGTACTTC	CASSQDRRGDEQYF
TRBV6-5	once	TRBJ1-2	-	TGTGCCAGCAGTTACCAAGGGTCCGGCCTCTATGGCTACACCTTC	CASSYQGSGLYGYTF
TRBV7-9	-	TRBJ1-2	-	TGTGCCAGCAGCTTACCCAGGAGGGATAACTATGGCTACACCTTC	CASSLPRRDNYGYTF
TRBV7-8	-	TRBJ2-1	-	TGTGCCAGCAGCTCGGTGGTAGCGGAATATAATGAGCAGTTCTTC	CASSSVVAEYNEQFF
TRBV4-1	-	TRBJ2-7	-	TGCGCCAGCAGCCAAGCAGGGTCCAACTACGAGCAGTACTTC	CASSQAGSNYEQYF
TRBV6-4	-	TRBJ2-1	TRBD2	TGTGCCAGCAGTGCGAGCGGGGGGGCCAGTAATGAGCAGTTCTTC	CASSASGGASNEQFF
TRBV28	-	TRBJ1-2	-	TGTGCCAGCAGTCCAGGCGGGAGCACTAACTATGGCTACACCTTC	CASSPGGSTNYGYTF
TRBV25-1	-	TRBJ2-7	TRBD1	TGTGCCAGCAGTGTAGGGGGCTCGGGCTACGAGCAGTACTTC	CASSVGGSGYEQYF
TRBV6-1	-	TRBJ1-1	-	TGTGCCAGCAGTGTTTGGGGTCACTCTTTATCGAACACTGAAGCTTTCTTT	CASSVWGHSLSNTEAFF
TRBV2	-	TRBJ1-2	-	TGTGCCAGCACCAAGGAGGTATTTGAGGGGATCTACACCTTC	CASTKEVFEGIYTF
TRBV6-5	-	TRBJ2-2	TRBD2	TGTGCCAGCAGGCCGGGACTAGCAAACACCGGGGAGCTGTTTTTT	CASRPGLANTGELFF
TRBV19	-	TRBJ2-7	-	TGTGCCAGTAGCCCCAGGTACGTGGGAACCTACGAGCAGTACTTC	CASSPRYVGTYEQYF
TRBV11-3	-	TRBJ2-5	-	TGTGCCAGCAGCTTCGGTCTAAGGGAGACCCAGTACTTC	CASSFGLRETQYF
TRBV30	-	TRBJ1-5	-	TGTGCCTGGAGTGTTTCCGCAGGGGTAAACAATCAGCCCCAGCATTTT	CAWSVSAGVNNQPQHF
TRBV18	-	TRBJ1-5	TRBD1	TGTGCCAGCTCACCCACGGGACAGCTCAATCAGCCCCAGCATTTT	CASSPTGQLNQPQHF
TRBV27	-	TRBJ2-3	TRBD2	TGTGCCAGCAGTTTCCTCCTCGGACTAGCGGGGGGGATAACAGATACGCAGTATTTT	CASSFLLGLAGGITDTQYF
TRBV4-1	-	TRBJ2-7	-	TGCGCCAGCAGCCCAACGGTGGAAGCGGCTTACGAGCAGTACTTC	CASSPTVEAAYEQYF
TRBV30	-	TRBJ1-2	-	TGTGCCTGGAAACCCTTTCTCGGGAACCCTAACTATGGCTACACCTTC	CAWKPFLGNPNYGYTF
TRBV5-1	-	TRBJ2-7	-	TGCGCCAGCAGCCAGGGACCCTCGAGCTCCTACGAGCAGTACTTC	CASSQGPSSSYEQYF
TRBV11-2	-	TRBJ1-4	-	TGTGCCAGCAGACGTGGGGAGAATAATGAAAAACTGTTTTTT	CASRRGENNEKLFF
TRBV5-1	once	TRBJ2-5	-	TGCGCCAGCAGCTTCCCCTCCCTTCCGGGGGAGACCCAGTACTTC	CASSFPSLPGETQYF
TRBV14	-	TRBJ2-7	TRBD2	TGTGCCAGCAGCCAAGTCCTAGCGGGAGTAGTCGAGCAGTACTTC	CASSQVLAGVVEQYF
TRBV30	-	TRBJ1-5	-	TGTGCCTGGAGTGCTGCCCCATATCAGCCCCAGCATTTT	CAWSAAPYQPQHF
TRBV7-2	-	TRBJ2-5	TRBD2	TGTGCCAGCAGCACCCAAGGATGGACCGGGACTAGCGGGAGAGAGACCCAGTACTTC	CASSTQGWTGTSGRETQYF
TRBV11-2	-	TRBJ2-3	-	TGTGCCAGCAGCTTAGGGGTGACGCAGTATTTT	CASSLGVTQYF
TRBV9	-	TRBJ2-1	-	TGTGCCAGCAGCGTTAGCGGTTACAATGAGCAGTTCTTC	CASSVSGYNEQFF
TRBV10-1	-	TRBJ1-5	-	TGCGCCAGCATGGAACGGGGGAACCTCTATAGCAATCAGCCCCAGCATTTT	CASMERGNLYSNQPQHF